The 14 T cell receptor beta chains below all came from one sample that was sequenced in a study of shared clonotypes between healthy human individuals. The data were produced by immunoSEQ multiplex PCR, yet TCRdb's version contains in-frame clones alone and is incomplete. The sample includes roughly 700,000 clones, under 80% of them seen just once. Sequenced: memory CD4+ T cells sorted from blood. Indicated subset: CD45RA-negative fraction. These receptors all come from a woman in her 30s in good health.

The chain joins TRBV15 to TRBJ2-5; perhaps TRBD2 as D (6 bases). V gave up 2 bases and J gave up 2 bases, with 15 bases separating them. The CDR3 is 16 amino acids. In germline, CDR1 is LNHNV, CDR2 YYDKDF (reference sequence). The DNA of the CDR3 is TGTGCCACCAGCAGAAACCGGGACTCGCTACAAGAGACCCAGTACTTC. This codes for CATSRNRDSLQETQYF.

Concerning this clone itself: A read error may explain this, as a much larger clone is one base away. The chain carries TRBV5-5 and TRBJ2-1, with TRBD1 matching over 8 bases. CDR1 and CDR2 (germline): SGHKS, YYEKEE (reference sequence). CDR3 length equals 15 residues. V trimming: 3 bases; J trimming: 0 bases; junction bases outside the gene matches: 2. CDR3: CASSWDRSSYNEQFF. For the CDR3, the DNA is TGTGCCAGCAGCTGGGACAGGAGCTCCTACAATGAGCAGTTCTTC.

This chain links TRBV7-8 with TRBJ2-2, with D possibly being TRBD2 (6 bases). The CDR3 spans 16 residues. The V gene lost 2 bases and the J gene lost 3 bases, with 13 bases spanning the gap. CDR1 and CDR2 from the germline V gene are SGHVS and FQNEAQ. The CDR3 sequence: CASSLLSGDDTGELFF. The CDR3 DNA reads TGTGCCAGCAGCTTACTCTCGGGAGACGACACCGGGGAGCTGTTTTTT.

This chain joins TRBV11-3 and TRBJ2-2; a possible D gene is TRBD1 (5 bases). This CDR3 has 15 residues. CDR1 is SGHNT, CDR2 YENEEA, per germline. V gave up 1 base and J gave up 0 bases, with 6 bases separating them. In DNA form, the CDR3 reads TGTGCCAGCAGCTTAGGGGGCGCGAACACCGGGGAGCTGTTTTTT. It codes for CASSLGGANTGELFF.

The chain carries TRBV4-1 and TRBJ2-2; D gene uncertain. Germline CDR1 and CDR2: MGHRA and YSYEKL. There are 14 residues in the CDR3. Trimming shortened V by 5 bases and J by 6 bases, and 13 bases separated the two germline ends. This chain's CDR3 is CASSSYTVPGELFF. Here the CDR3 DNA reads TGCGCCAGCAGCTCCTACACGGTCCCCGGGGAGCTGTTTTTT.

Only one count was recorded for this clone. The genes are TRBV5-5 and TRBJ2-7; D ambiguous. The ends were cut back, 4 bases at V and 3 bases at J, with 8 bases in the middle. The length of the CDR3 is 12 residues. Germline-derived CDR1 and CDR2 are SGHKS and YYEKEE (reference sequence). DNA for the CDR3: TGTGCCAGCAGCGAAGCAGTCTACGAGCAGTACTTC. It is translated as CASSEAVYEQYF.

The chain couples TRBV7-8 to TRBJ2-1; 7 bases fit TRBD2. CDR1 is SGHVS and CDR2 is FQNEAQ in the germline V gene. This CDR3 has 14 residues. V shed 5 bases, J shed 5 bases, and the junction held 6 bases outside the gene matches. The CDR3 is CASSQAAGHNEQFF. The CDR3 DNA sequence: TGTGCCAGCAGCCAGGCAGCGGGGCACAATGAGCAGTTCTTC.

The chain couples TRBV11-2 to TRBJ2-7, with D perhaps matching TRBD1 or TRBD2 (5 bases each). This CDR3 has 14 residues. From germline, CDR1 is SGHAT and CDR2 FQNNGV. Trimming left V 1 base short and J 7 bases short, with 14 bases between. The CDR3 bases are TGTGCCAGCAGCTTAGGAGGGGAAAGGGGTGAGCAGTACTTC. It encodes CASSLGGERGEQYF.

The chain couples TRBV19 to TRBJ2-2; 8 bases line up with TRBD2. The V gene end was trimmed by 10 bases and the J gene end by 4 bases; junction bases not matched to a gene: 14. Per germline, CDR1 LNHDA and CDR2 SQIVND (reference sequence). The CDR3 loop spans 16 amino acids. CDR3 region: CATSTRGRRATGELFF. The CDR3 DNA is TGTGCCACCTCTACGCGCGGGAGGCGGGCCACCGGGGAGCTGTTTTTT.

The chain recombines TRBV28 with TRBJ2-7, with D maybe TRBD1 (5 bases). Germline V lookup: CDR1 MDHEN, CDR2 SYDVKM. Trimming shortened V by 6 bases and J by 1 base, and 13 bases separated the two germline ends. The CDR3 runs to 14 residues. The CDR3 is CASRYSRDSYEQYF. The CDR3 DNA reads TGTGCCAGCAGATACTCCAGGGATTCCTACGAGCAGTACTTC.

The V gene is TRBV9, the J gene TRBJ1-1, with no clear D. Germline CDR1 is SGDLS and CDR2 is YYNGEE. V was pared by 1 base and J by 1 base, with 11 bases between. The CDR3 totals 15 residues. As DNA, the CDR3 is TGTGCCAGCAGCGTAACTCCTAGCGGGAACACTGAAGCTTTCTTT. Translation gives CASSVTPSGNTEAFF.

The chain uses TRBV6-1 and TRBJ1-5; 7 bases align to TRBD1. The CDR3 has 16 amino acids. Trimming took 4 bases from V and 2 from J; bases not matched to a gene: 8. The germline V gene encodes CDR1 MNHNS and CDR2 SASEGT. CDR3 amino acids: CASSGRGTEGNQPQHF. The CDR3 DNA reads as TGTGCCAGCAGTGGCCGGGGGACAGAGGGCAATCAGCCCCAGCATTTT.

The chain has TRBV10-1 and TRBJ1-1; no clear D. Germline V gives CDR1 WNHNN, CDR2 SYGVQD (reference sequence). The V end lost 0 bases, the J end lost 4 bases, and 12 bases lay between the germline ends. The CDR3 is 15 amino acids. The CDR3 nucleotides are TGCGCCAGCAGTGAGTCGCGGGTGTCAGGCACTGAAGCTTTCTTT. As protein: CASSESRVSGTEAFF.

This clone has more than one count but fewer than ten. CDR3 residues: CASSLMGSQETQYF. The CDR3 DNA is TGTGCCAGCAGTTTAATGGGCAGCCAAGAGACCCAGTACTTC. The chain is built from TRBV28 and TRBJ2-5; D is unresolved. With 2 bases removed from V and 1 base from J, the gap between germline ends came to 8 bases. The CDR3 sequence is 14 residues long. Per the germline V gene, CDR1 is MDHEN and CDR2 is SYDVKM.